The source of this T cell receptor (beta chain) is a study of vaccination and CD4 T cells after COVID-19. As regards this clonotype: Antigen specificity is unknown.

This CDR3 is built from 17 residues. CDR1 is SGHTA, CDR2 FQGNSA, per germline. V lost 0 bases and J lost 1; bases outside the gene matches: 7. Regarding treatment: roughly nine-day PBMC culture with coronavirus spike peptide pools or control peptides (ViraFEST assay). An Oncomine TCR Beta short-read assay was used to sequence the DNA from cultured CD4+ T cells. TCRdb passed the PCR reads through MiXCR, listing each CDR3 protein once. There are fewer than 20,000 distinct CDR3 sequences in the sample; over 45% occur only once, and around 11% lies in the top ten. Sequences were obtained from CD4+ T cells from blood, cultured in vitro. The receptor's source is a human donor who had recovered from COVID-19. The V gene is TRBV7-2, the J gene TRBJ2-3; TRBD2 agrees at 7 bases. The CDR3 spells CASSLAGGRAGTDTQYF. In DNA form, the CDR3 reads TGTGCCAGCAGCTTAGCCGGTGGGAGGGCAGGCACAGATACGCAGTATTTT.